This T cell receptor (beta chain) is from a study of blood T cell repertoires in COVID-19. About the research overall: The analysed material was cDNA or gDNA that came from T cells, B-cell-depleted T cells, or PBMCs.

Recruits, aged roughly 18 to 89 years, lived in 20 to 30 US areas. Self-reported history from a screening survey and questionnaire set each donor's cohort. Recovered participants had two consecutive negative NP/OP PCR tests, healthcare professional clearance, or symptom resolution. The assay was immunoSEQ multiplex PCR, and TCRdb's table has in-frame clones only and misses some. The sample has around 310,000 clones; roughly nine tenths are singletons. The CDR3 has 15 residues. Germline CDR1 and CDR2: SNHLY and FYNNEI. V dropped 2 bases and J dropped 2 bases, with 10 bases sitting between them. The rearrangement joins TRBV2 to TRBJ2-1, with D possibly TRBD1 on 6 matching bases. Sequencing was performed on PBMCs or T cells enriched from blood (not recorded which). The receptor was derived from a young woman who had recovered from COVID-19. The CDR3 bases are TGTGCCAGCAGTGAACGGCAGGGGACCTACAATGAGCAGTTCTTC. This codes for CASSERQGTYNEQFF.